This TCR beta chain stems from a study of T-cell reconstitution after alpha-beta-depleted transplantation in children (dated by TCRdb to 2016 to 2018). Context from the whole study: The study quantitatively tracked T-cell immune reconstitution after TCRalphabeta/CD19-depleted allogeneic hematopoietic cell transplantation in children using TCR repertoire profiling.

Interpreted using the paper, the treatment or condition label stands for: allogeneic hematopoietic cell transplantation with graft depleted of TCRalphabeta T cells and CD19 B cells. The transplant recipients were children given TCRalphabeta/CD19-depleted allogeneic hematopoietic cell grafts. There are 15 amino acids in the CDR3, from cysteine to phenylalanine inclusive. Just CDR3 DNA is preserved here, 45 bases in frame from base 1. Receptors were amplified or captured by PCR. The instrument was an Illumina HiSeq 2500. TCR libraries were prepared with molecular barcoding, using unique molecular identifiers to normalize TCRbeta repertoire quantification. TCRdb reprocessed the public reads (quality trimming at Q25 with fastp, clone calling with MiXCR) and kept in-frame beta chains. Each CDR3 protein appears once, grouped with its most common genes and DNA. The sample table lists about 78,000 distinct CDR3 sequences, roughly 15% of them with a count of one. 25% to 30% of the sample goes to the ten largest clones.

Study-wide conclusions, independent of this receptor: The high TCRbeta diversity at day 60 in some patients was ascribed to recipient T cells and intrathymic progenitors that had survived conditioning. Hyperexpanded clone frequencies declined over subsequent months; after one year, T-cell counts and TCRbeta diversity were mostly attributed to newly produced T cells. About two months after transplant, the apparently early recovery of alphabetaT-cell counts reportedly depended on just several hundred clones that had expanded rapidly and came from non-depleted graft cells.

Regarding this clonotype: Its specific antigen is unknown. No much larger clonotype is one base removed from it; base qualities were not supplied.

The V gene is TRBV21-1 and the J gene is TRBJ2-7; the table calls TRBD2, which could not be checked here. TRBV21-1 has pseudogene status. The source is a male patient between 2 and 10 years old who had a stem cell transplant for acute lymphoblastic leukemia, so the T cells may come from the graft donor. Here the sequenced sample was PBMCs, mostly from graft donor cells, taken 180 days after TCRalphabeta/CD19-depleted stem cell transplant. The CDR3 in this case is CASSNGREGFYEQYF. The bases read TGTGCCAGCAGCAACGGCAGGGAGGGGTTCTACGAGCAGTACTTC.